The 12 T cell receptor beta chains below come from one sample, sequenced in a study of blood T cell repertoires in COVID-19. TCRdb's table, derived via immunoSEQ multiplex PCR, lists solely in-frame clones and lacks some. The repertoire holds over 45,000 clones, with approximately 80% as singletons. Sequencing input: peripheral blood. The receptor set was obtained from a man in his fifties or sixties with acute or convalescent COVID-19.

This chain joins TRBV30 and TRBJ2-7; tentative D call: TRBD1 (6 bases). Trimming took 4 bases from V and 1 from J, leaving 14 bases between them. CDR1 is GTSNPN, CDR2 SVGIG, per germline (reference sequence). The length of the CDR3 is 14 residues. Here the CDR3 DNA reads TGTGCCTGGACTCCGGGACAACTATCCTACGAGCAGTACTTC. This sequence encodes CAWTPGQLSYEQYF.

This clone was detected a few times. This sequence joins TRBV11-2 and TRBJ1-2, with 9 bases matching TRBD1. The CDR3 spans 15 residues. With V trimmed by 4 bases and J by 4 bases, 7 bases remained unmatched. From germline, CDR1 is SGHAT and CDR2 FQNNGV. The CDR3 region has the DNA TGTGCCAGCAGCTGGGCTGACAGGGGGTCCTATGGCTACACCTTC. This codes for CASSWADRGSYGYTF.

V and J are TRBV5-4 and TRBJ2-4; 8 bases map to TRBD1. The germline V gene has CDR1 SGHNT and CDR2 YYREEE (reference sequence). The CDR3 is made up of 14 amino acids. The V gene end was trimmed by 5 bases and the J gene end by 6 bases; junction bases not matched to a gene: 7. As DNA, the CDR3 is TGTGCCAGCAGGCCCGACAGGGGTAGAAACATTCAGTACTTC. Residues: CASRPDRGRNIQYF. Together with reference TRBV5-4 and TRBJ2-4, the CDR3 gives the full variable domain: ETGVTQSPTHLIKTRGQQVTLRCSSQSGHNTVSWYQQALGQGPQFIFQYYREEENGRGNFPPRFSGLQFPNYSSELNVNALELDDSALYLCASRPDRGRNIQYFGAGTRLSVL.

This clone has just a few counts. V and J are TRBV6-5 and TRBJ2-7; 9 positions match TRBD1. Trimming at V came to 6 bases and at J to 3 bases, leaving 3 bases not matched to a gene. Germline-derived CDR1 and CDR2 are MNHEY and SVGAGI. This CDR3 is built from 13 residues. The CDR3 loop reads CASSRTGVYEQYF. The CDR3 region has the DNA TGTGCCAGCAGCAGGACAGGGGTCTACGAGCAGTACTTC.

This chain joins TRBV5-1 and TRBJ2-4; weak D call: TRBD1 (5 bases). Trimming took 1 base from V and 0 from J, leaving 20 bases between them. The CDR3 loop spans 19 amino acids. CDR1 SGHRS and CDR2 YFSETQ come from the germline V gene. The CDR3 spells CASSLRPGPGSLAKNIQYF. DNA of the CDR3: TGCGCCAGCAGCTTGCGTCCAGGCCCAGGGTCGCTAGCCAAAAACATTCAGTACTTC.

In this sample, this clone turned up a few times. The CDR3 bases are TGTGCCAGCAGCTTAAAGGGAGGAGGGGTCACTGAAGCTTTCTTT. It encodes CASSLKGGGVTEAFF. The genes are TRBV7-3 and TRBJ1-1, with D perhaps matching TRBD1 (5 bases). Trimming pared 1 base from V and 4 bases from J, leaving 13 bases between. Per germline, CDR1 SGHTA and CDR2 FQGTGA. The length of the CDR3 is 15 residues.

The V gene is TRBV7-7, the J gene TRBJ2-2; possibly TRBD2 for D (5 bases). The length of the CDR3 is 14 residues. CDR1 and CDR2 from the germline V gene are SSHAT and FNYEAQ (reference sequence). The CDR3: CATSLAPGTGELFF. CDR3 in DNA: TGTGCTACCAGCCTAGCACCGGGCACCGGGGAGCTGTTTTTT.

The CDR3, as DNA: TGTGCCAGCAGCCGCAGGACAGGGACCTACGGCGGGGGCGAGCTGACCCAGTACTTC. This translates into CASSRRTGTYGGGELTQYF. The chain combines TRBV2 with TRBJ2-5; the D gene is possibly TRBD1 (8 bases). Germline V CDR1 and CDR2: SNHLY, FYNNEI. Trimming shortened V by 6 bases and J by 7 bases, and 33 bases separated the two germline ends. This CDR3 has 19 amino acids.

The CDR3: CASSFGGSYEQYF. The CDR3 DNA follows: TGCGCCAGCAGCTTCGGCGGGTCCTACGAGCAGTACTTC. This rearrangement joins TRBV5-1 to TRBJ2-7, with a weak D call TRBD2 (5 bases). There are 13 residues in the CDR3. Germline V gives CDR1 SGHRS, CDR2 YFSETQ. V dropped 2 bases and J dropped 1 base, with 7 bases sitting between them.

The J gene is TRBJ1-3, the V gene TRBV4-1; a weak D match, TRBD1 (5 bases). The CDR3 covers 18 residues. V shed 2 bases and J shed 4 bases, with 21 bases lying between them. Germline V CDR1 and CDR2: MGHRA, YSYEKL. In DNA, the CDR3 is TGCGCCAGCAGCCAACGCACCCAGACCAGGGCCTCCGGAAACACCATATATTTT. This translates into CASSQRTQTRASGNTIYF.

This clone was found a few times. An end of the junction does not agree with germline; a read error may underlie this. The V gene is TRBV27, the J gene TRBJ2-7, with D maybe TRBD2 (5 bases). This CDR3 spans 12 amino acids. CDR1 MNHEY and CDR2 SMNVEV come from the germline V gene (reference sequence). CDR3 residues: CASSLLSRDLHF. Written as DNA, the CDR3 is TGTGCCAGCAGTTTACTTTCGAGGGATTTGCACTTC.

This chain uses TRBV28 with TRBJ1-2, with D tentatively TRBD1 (5 bases). CDR3 length equals 12 residues. Deletions cut 3 bases from V and 8 bases from J, with 10 bases between. The germline V gene encodes CDR1 MDHEN and CDR2 SYDVKM. The CDR3 loop reads CASSLAGQGYTF. CDR3 bases: TGTGCCAGCAGTTTGGCAGGGCAAGGCTACACCTTC.